Each of the 17 T cell receptor beta chains below was sequenced from the same sample in a study of blood T cells in healthy people across ages. Combining a sample-barcoded 5' primer with a J-beta primer mix, a second PCR ran for 7 to 11 cycles. TCRdb reanalysed the 5' RACE reads using MiXCR and keeps one entry per CDR3 protein. This sample has about 1.8 million distinct CDR3 sequences, with roughly 49% found just once. The sequencing sample was made of blood. The receptors stem from a middle-aged woman in good health.

The rearrangement links TRBV6-6 to TRBJ2-5; weak D call: TRBD2 (5 bases). V lost 5 bases and J 3 bases, leaving 13 bases between the germline ends. The CDR3 covers 14 residues. The germline V gene encodes CDR1 MNHNY and CDR2 SVGAGI (reference sequence). The CDR3 DNA follows: TGTGCCAGCAGTACATCCGGGATCGAAGAGACCCAGTACTTC. Translation gives CASSTSGIEETQYF.

The V gene is TRBV24-1, the J gene TRBJ2-7; D gene ambiguous. CDR3 length: 14 amino acids. V lost 2 bases and J lost 0, with 7 bases in between. Germline CDR1 KGHDR, CDR2 SFDVKD. DNA of the CDR3: TGTGCCACCAGTGATTCTAGTAGCTCCTACGAGCAGTACTTC. It yields the protein CATSDSSSSYEQYF.

This clonotype was seen more than once but under ten times. V gene TRBV4-2 combines with J gene TRBJ2-3; 10 nucleotides agree with TRBD2. The length of the CDR3 is 16 residues. J lost 0 bases, V lost 1 base, and 1 base had no gene match. From germline, CDR1 is LGHNA and CDR2 YNFKEQ. Here the CDR3 DNA reads TGTGCCAGCAGCCAAGTTAGCGGGGGGAGCACAGATACGCAGTATTTT. It translates to CASSQVSGGSTDTQYF.

The V call is TRBV12-3 or TRBV12-4, the J call TRBJ2-5; D may correspond to TRBD1 or TRBD2 (5 bases each). The CDR3 has 16 residues. The V end was cut by 5 bases, the J end by 1 base, with 17 bases between. The CDR3 loop is CASSPFFGDGQETQYF. The CDR3 nucleotides read TGTGCCAGCAGTCCCTTCTTCGGGGACGGCCAAGAGACCCAGTACTTC.

The chain combines TRBV7-9 with TRBJ1-4, with D possibly being TRBD1 (6 bases). The CDR3 contains 15 residues. The germline CDR1 and CDR2 sequences are SEHNR and FQNEAQ (reference sequence). Trimming took off 6 bases at V and 7 bases at J, with 18 bases between the two ends. CDR3 sequence reads: CASSEIQGTSEKLFF. In nucleotides, the CDR3 is TGTGCCAGCAGTGAAATTCAGGGGACGAGTGAAAAACTGTTTTTT.

CDR3 protein: CASSWADRHNEQFF. CDR3 sequence (DNA): TGCGCCAGCAGCTGGGCTGACCGACACAATGAGCAGTTCTTC. V is TRBV5-1 and J is TRBJ2-1; D gene uncertain. Trimming stripped 3 bases from V and 5 bases from J, with 12 bases between. CDR3 length: 14 amino acids. Germline V gene data show CDR1 as SGHRS and CDR2 as YFSETQ.

This clonotype occurred once. The chain joins TRBV6-2 or TRBV6-3 to TRBJ2-3, with D possibly being TRBD2 (7 bases). The V gene's germline CDR1 is MNHEY and CDR2 SVGEGT. This CDR3 has 14 amino acids. Trimming left V 5 bases short and J 10 bases short, with 19 bases between. The CDR3 is CASSKSQGGGAQYF. DNA of the CDR3: TGTGCCAGCAGTAAATCCCAAGGGGGGGGCGCGCAGTATTTT.

This clonotype was seen only once. CDR3 sequence: CASSLVPGQGRTDTQYF. CDR3 coding DNA: TGTGCCAGCAGTTTGGTCCCGGGACAGGGGCGTACAGATACGCAGTATTTT. The chain has TRBV6-2 or TRBV6-3 and TRBJ2-3; 10 positions match TRBD1. Trimming cost V 4 bases and J 3 bases; bases outside gene matches: 10. CDR3 length: 17 residues. Germline V lookup: CDR1 MNHEY, CDR2 SVGEGT.

The CDR3 is CASSYSKSRLPYYEQYF. The CDR3 DNA reads TGTGCCAGCAGTTACTCGAAGTCGCGACTACCATACTACGAGCAGTACTTC. The chain recombines TRBV6-2 or TRBV6-3 with TRBJ2-7, with TRBD2 as a possible D gene (5 bases). Per the germline V gene, CDR1 is MNHEY and CDR2 is SVGEGT. The CDR3 consists of 17 residues. V lost 0 bases, J lost 3 bases, and 18 bases lay in between.

This clonotype was found a few times. The chain employs TRBV6-5 and TRBJ1-4, with D maybe TRBD1 (6 bases). The germline V gene encodes CDR1 MNHEY and CDR2 SVGAGI. Trimming removed 2 bases from V and 1 base from J, with 8 bases in between. CDR3 length: 15 residues. The chain's CDR3 is CASSYGGGTNEKLFF. DNA of the CDR3: TGTGCCAGCAGTTACGGGGGCGGAACTAATGAAAAACTGTTTTTT.

Details on this clonotype: The junction departs from the called germline gene at one end, perhaps through a read error. This chain joins TRBV9 and TRBJ2-5; D is ambiguous. CDR1 and CDR2 from the germline V gene are SGDLS and YYNGEE. This CDR3 comprises 14 residues. CDR3 nucleotides: TGTGCCAGCAGCGTAGCGGGCGGCCAAAAGACCCAGTACTTC. Encoded protein: CASSVAGGQKTQYF.

V gene TRBV6-6 combines with J gene TRBJ1-2, with D possibly being TRBD1 (6 bases). Trimming shortened V by 6 bases and J by 6 bases, and 17 bases separated the two germline ends. The CDR3 is 14 residues long. The germline V gene encodes CDR1 MNHNY and CDR2 SVGAGI (reference sequence). Here the CDR3 reads CASRGGGNLNGYTF. Here the CDR3 DNA reads TGTGCCAGCAGAGGGGGAGGGAACTTAAATGGCTACACCTTC.

This clonotype was observed a handful of times. The chain recombines TRBV29-1 with TRBJ2-5; TRBD1 or TRBD2 may be the D gene (5 bases each). Germline V lookup: CDR1 SQVTM, CDR2 ANQGSEA. This CDR3 contains 13 residues. V shed 6 bases and J shed 2 bases, with 13 bases lying between them. The CDR3 region is CSVGDPPQETQYF. DNA of the CDR3: TGCAGCGTGGGGGACCCACCTCAAGAGACCCAGTACTTC.

This clonotype turned up a few times. The V call is TRBV20-1, the J call TRBJ2-3; 9 nucleotides line up with TRBD2. CDR1 and CDR2 from the germline V gene are DFQATT and SNEGSKA (reference sequence). The CDR3 has 14 residues. V lost 3 bases to trimming and J lost 6 bases; unmatched junction nucleotides: 7. The CDR3 nucleotides are TGCAGTGCTAGCCATGGCGGGGGGGCTGATACGCAGTATTTT. It encodes CSASHGGGADTQYF.

This clonotype was observed once. This rearrangement joins TRBV29-1 to TRBJ1-2; the D gene is possibly TRBD1 (5 bases). Looked up from germline, CDR1 is SQVTM and CDR2 is ANQGSEA. Trimming stripped 1 base from V and 7 bases from J, with 10 bases between. The CDR3 contains 12 residues. CDR3: CSVEALRGGYTF. For the CDR3, the DNA is TGCAGCGTTGAAGCCTTGAGGGGTGGCTACACCTTC.

The V call is TRBV7-6, the J call TRBJ2-7; perhaps TRBD1 as D (5 bases). CDR3 size: 15 residues. From germline, CDR1 is SGHVS and CDR2 FNYEAQ. The V and J ends lost 2 bases and 3 bases respectively, with 14 bases between them. The CDR3 coding sequence is TGTGCCAGCAGCTTAAGGGGCGAGGCCCGCTACGAGCAGTACTTC. This encodes CASSLRGEARYEQYF. The whole variable domain, filled in from reference TRBV7-6 and TRBJ2-7, reads GAGVSQSPRYKVTKRGQDVALRCDPISGHVSLYWYRQALGQGPEFLTYFNYEAQQDKSGLPNDRFSAERPEGSISTLTIQRTEQRDSAMYRCASSLRGEARYEQYFGPGTRLTVT.

This clonotype was detected a few times. As DNA, the CDR3 is TGCAGTGCTAGTGGGCCCCAAAGGCCCGCCACAGATACGCAGTATTTT. Its translation: CSASGPQRPATDTQYF. The rearrangement links TRBV20-1 to TRBJ2-3; D uncertain. Germline V gene lookup returns CDR1 DFQATT and CDR2 SNEGSKA (reference sequence). The CDR3 length is 16 residues. Trimming left V 3 bases short and J 2 bases short, with 18 bases between.